The next 11 T cell receptor beta chains were all read from a single sample in a study of breast tumors, draining lymph nodes, adjacent tissues. One entry per CDR3 protein, called by TCRdb with MiXCR from the multiplex PCR reads. The table records 100,000 to 150,000 distinct CDR3 sequences, roughly 21% of them present only once. Samples came from axillary lymph nodes draining the breast cancer. The sample consisted of axillary lymph node tissue. All receptors come from a female donor with breast cancer. Some clones in this sample may be carry-over from other donors' samples.

The sample holds many counts of this clonotype. This CDR3 reads CASRMDEGETQYF. The DNA of the CDR3 is TGTGCCAGCAGAATGGACGAGGGGGAGACCCAGTACTTC. This rearrangement joins TRBV12-3 or TRBV12-4 to TRBJ2-5; TRBD1 or TRBD2 may be the D gene (5 bases each). This CDR3 is 13 amino acids long. The V gene lost 6 bases and the J gene lost 5 bases, with 13 bases spanning the gap.

This clonotype showed up many times. The J gene is TRBJ2-5, the V gene TRBV24-1, with D unclear. The CDR3 is 16 amino acids. Germline V gives CDR1 KGHDR, CDR2 SFDVKD. The V end was cut by 0 bases, the J end by 3 bases, with 13 bases between. The CDR3 spells CATSDLHRPREETQYF. Here the CDR3 DNA reads TGTGCCACCAGTGATTTGCATAGACCGAGAGAAGAGACCCAGTACTTC.

This clonotype was counted many times. This chain connects TRBV20-1 to TRBJ2-5; 7 bases fit TRBD1. The germline V gene encodes CDR1 DFQATT and CDR2 SNEGSKA (reference sequence). The CDR3 consists of 13 residues. The J segment lost 7 bases and the V segment lost 2 bases, leaving 7 bases of the junction unmatched. The CDR3 DNA reads TGCAGTGCTAGAACAGACAGGGATGGGACCCAGTACTTC. It is translated as CSARTDRDGTQYF.

This clonotype has only a few counts. This may stem from a read error, because a much larger clone lies one nucleotide away. This chain joins TRBV7-8 and TRBJ2-1; 7 positions match TRBD2. Germline V gene lookup returns CDR1 SGHVS and CDR2 FQNEAQ. The CDR3 length is 16 residues. The CDR3, as DNA: TGTGCCAGCAGCACCAGTGGGGGGGTCCCCTACAATGAGCAGCTCTTC. Translating gives CASSTSGGVPYNEQLF.

In its sample, this clonotype was seen many times. The CDR3 DNA follows: TGCGCCAGCAGCCAGCTCCCGGGACAGGATAACTATGGCTACACCTTC. Protein: CASSQLPGQDNYGYTF. The rearrangement joins TRBV4-1 to TRBJ1-2; 8 bases are a match to TRBD1. This CDR3 is 16 amino acids long. The J segment lost 1 base and the V segment lost 3 bases, leaving 7 bases of the junction unmatched. Germline-derived CDR1 and CDR2 are MGHRA and YSYEKL.

The chain couples TRBV19 to TRBJ2-6, with TRBD2 identical over 8 bases. The CDR3 length is 16 residues. Germline V gene sequence: CDR1 LNHDA, CDR2 SQIVND (reference sequence). Germline trimming cut 10 bases from V and 0 bases from J; bases unmatched to any gene: 8. The CDR3 DNA reads as TGTGCCACCCACCCCGGGGGGGTCTCTGGGGCCAACGTCCTGACTTTC. It yields the protein CATHPGGVSGANVLTF.

This clonotype was detected ten times or more. The V gene is TRBV18, the J gene TRBJ1-2; possible D gene TRBD1, 5 bases. Germline V gives CDR1 KGHSH, CDR2 LQKENI. The CDR3 covers 14 residues. The V end lost 0 bases, the J end lost 4 bases, and 9 bases lay between the germline ends. CDR3 in DNA: TGTGCCAGCTCACCACCCGGCCAGGGCTATGGCTACACCTTC. It yields the protein CASSPPGQGYGYTF.

This clonotype showed up many times. The chain couples TRBV10-3 to TRBJ1-5; 11 bases map to TRBD1. From germline, CDR1 is ENHRY and CDR2 SYGVKD. Germline trimming cut 6 bases from V and 2 bases from J; bases unmatched to any gene: 12. The CDR3 extends over 18 amino acids. CDR3: CAISPGQGATIGNQPQHF. The CDR3 DNA sequence: TGTGCCATCAGCCCCGGACAGGGGGCTACAATTGGCAATCAGCCCCAGCATTTT.

This clonotype showed up many times. One junction end disagrees with the germline gene, perhaps due to a read error. The gene calls are TRBV7-7 and TRBJ2-1; 9 bases map to TRBD2. Germline V CDR1 and CDR2: SSHAT, FNYEAQ (reference sequence). This CDR3 has 14 amino acids. CDR3 coding DNA: TGTGCTAGCAGCATGGGGACTAGCCTCAATGAGCAGTTCTTC. This gives the protein CASSMGTSLNEQFF.

This clonotype occurred many times. V is TRBV5-1 and J is TRBJ1-2; 10 nucleotides align to TRBD1. Germline V gives CDR1 SGHRS, CDR2 YFSETQ. The CDR3 is 15 residues long. The junction had 7 bases not matched to a gene; V was cut back by 4 bases and J by 4 bases. The CDR3 loop reads CASSVGTGVGYGYTF. The DNA for the CDR3 is TGCGCCAGCAGCGTAGGGACAGGGGTTGGCTATGGCTACACCTTC.

In this sample, this clonotype turned up many times. CDR3 in DNA: TGTGCCAGCAGTTTCCCCGAACAGCCCCAGCATTTT. Amino acids: CASSFPEQPQHF. The chain uses TRBV12-3 or TRBV12-4 and TRBJ1-5; D is unclear. Between the trimmed V and J ends, which lost 3 bases and 7 bases, there was a span of 7 bases. This CDR3 has 12 amino acids.